Below, 9 T cell receptor beta chains from the same sample are listed, as sequenced in a study of patients and donors after allogeneic stem cell transplantation. MiXCR was run by TCRdb on the RT-PCR reads, yielding one entry per CDR3 protein. The sample includes about 960,000 distinct CDR3 sequences, 15% to 20% of them seen just once. Source material: blood, either unsorted or a sorted T cell fraction (not recorded which). These receptors originate from a human donor who was either an allogeneic HSCT recipient or a stem cell or donor lymphocyte infusion donor (not recorded which). It is not recorded whose cells these are; they may come from a transplant donor.

This clonotype was counted only a few times. This chain uses TRBV5-1 with TRBJ2-7, with TRBD2 identical over 9 bases. The germline gives CDR1 SGHRS, CDR2 YFSETQ. The CDR3 is made up of 16 amino acids. Germline trimming cut 1 base from V and 6 bases from J; bases unmatched to any gene: 11. The CDR3 DNA reads as TGCGCCAGCAGCTTGTGGCGGATAGCGGGAGTAAGCGAGCAGTACTTC. Translating it yields CASSLWRIAGVSEQYF.

This clonotype was counted between two and nine times. The chain carries TRBV6-2 or TRBV6-3 and TRBJ2-1; TRBD2 matches at 9 bases. The germline gives CDR1 MNHEY, CDR2 SVGEGT. The CDR3 spans 14 residues. J was trimmed by 13 bases and V by 6 bases; bases with no gene match: 13. CDR3: CASSSPGGGRAQFF. CDR3 nucleotide sequence: TGTGCCAGCAGCTCACCGGGAGGCGGGAGGGCCCAGTTCTTC.

The chain uses TRBV6-5 and TRBJ1-2; TRBD1 might be the D (5 bases). The CDR3 is made up of 13 amino acids. Trimming left V 2 bases short and J 6 bases short, with 10 bases between. CDR1 is MNHEY, CDR2 SVGAGI, per germline. The CDR3 bases are TGTGCCAGCAGTTACGCAGGGATGAATGGCTACACCTTC. Its protein is CASSYAGMNGYTF.

The CDR3: CASSLALRGPTEAFF. The CDR3, as DNA: TGTGCCAGCAGCTTAGCTTTACGGGGGCCCACTGAAGCTTTCTTT. The gene calls are TRBV13 and TRBJ1-1; D is possibly TRBD1 (6 bases). V was trimmed by 1 base and J by 4 bases, leaving 13 bases between them. The CDR3 totals 15 residues. Germline V gives CDR1 PRHDT, CDR2 FYEKMQ (reference sequence).

V and J are TRBV24-1 and TRBJ2-5; TRBD1 might be the D (5 bases). The ends were cut back, 5 bases at V and 4 bases at J, with 10 bases in the middle. Germline V gives CDR1 KGHDR, CDR2 SFDVKD. There are 13 residues in the CDR3. The CDR3: CATSVPGLETQYF. DNA of the CDR3: TGTGCCACCAGTGTTCCAGGGTTAGAGACCCAGTACTTC.

The chain employs TRBV9 and TRBJ2-7; perhaps TRBD1 as D (5 bases). The CDR3 has 15 residues. Trimming removed 0 bases from V and 0 bases from J, with 10 bases in between. Germline CDR1 is SGDLS and CDR2 is YYNGEE. This CDR3 reads CASSVEGQASYEQYF. DNA of the CDR3: TGTGCCAGCAGCGTAGAAGGACAAGCCTCCTACGAGCAGTACTTC.

The sample holds a few counts of this clonotype. The chain recombines TRBV12-3 or TRBV12-4 with TRBJ1-5, with unresolved D. The CDR3 totals 13 residues. V was trimmed by 0 bases and J by 12 bases, leaving 12 bases between them. DNA of the CDR3: TGTGCCAGCAGTTTAGCCCTACCGGGCTTCCAGCATTTT. Protein product: CASSLALPGFQHF.

The V gene is TRBV12-3 or TRBV12-4, the J gene TRBJ2-1; D is ambiguous. The CDR3 has 13 amino acids. The V gene lost 7 bases and the J gene lost 3 bases, with 10 bases spanning the gap. CDR3 nucleotides: TGTGCCAGCACCGGGCATTACTACAATGAGCAGTTCTTC. Amino acids: CASTGHYYNEQFF.

As to this clonotype: One base away lies a much larger clone, so this may be a sequencing read error. The chain carries TRBV2 and TRBJ2-7, with TRBD1 matching 7 bases. Germline values: CDR1 SNHLY, CDR2 FYNNEI. The junction had 6 bases not matched to a gene; V was cut back by 7 bases and J by 0 bases. CDR3 size: 14 residues. The CDR3 is CASTPRDSSYEQYF. CDR3 DNA sequence: TGTGCCAGCACCCCCCGGGACAGCTCCTACGAGCAGTACTTC.